Listed below are T cell receptor beta chains from one sample, sequenced in a study of control samples from healthy donors and cancer patients. Method: immunoSEQ multiplex PCR; TCRdb's copy keeps in-frame clones and lacks some. The data hold about 140,000 clones, with roughly 89% observed a single time. Specimen: blood. These receptors originate from a man aged 30 to 45 in good health. CDR3s include the opening cysteine and the closing phenylalanine or tryptophan. The D gene is left open where the match is weak. The size field is filled for only some rows; it gives once, few, many or a size class.

>TRBV27|-|TRBJ2-7|-
TGTGCCAGCAGGCAATCCCTCTACGAGCAGTACTTC
CASRQSLYEQYF
>TRBV27|-|TRBJ2-5|-
TGTGCCAGCAGTTTCGGGACGGGGCGACCTATACAAGAGACCCAGTACTTC
CASSFGTGRPIQETQYF
>TRBV15|-|TRBJ1-5|-
TGTGCCACCAGCAGAGACAGGGTAGATCAGCCCCAGCATTTT
CATSRDRVDQPQHF
>TRBV15|-|TRBJ1-1|-
TGTGCCACCAGCAGAGAGCGTGGTATGGTAGCTTTCTTT
CATSRERGMVAFF
>TRBV29-1|once|TRBJ2-7|TRBD1
TGCAGCGTTGAAGAAGGCGACAGGGCCAAACATAAATACGAGCAGTACTTC
CSVEEGDRAKHKYEQYF
>TRBV28|-|TRBJ2-3|-
TGTGCCAGCAGTTTACAGGGAACAGATACGCAGTATTTT
CASSLQGTDTQYF
>TRBV18|-|TRBJ2-3|TRBD2
TGTGCCAGCTCACATGAACTAGCGGGAGATACAGATACGCAGTATTTT
CASSHELAGDTDTQYF
>TRBV28|-|TRBJ1-2|TRBD1
TGTGCCAGCAGAGAAGACAGGGTTACCGGCTACACCTTC
CASREDRVTGYTF
>TRBV6-5|-|TRBJ1-4|TRBD1
TGTGCCAGCAGTCCCTCAGGGGGGAATAATGAAAAACTGTTTTTT
CASSPSGGNNEKLFF
>TRBV2|-|TRBJ2-7|-
TGTGCCAGCAGTGTCTGGCAGAACTACGAGCAGTACTTC
CASSVWQNYEQYF
>TRBV5-5|once|TRBJ1-1|-
TGTGCCAGCAGCATATCTCCGGGACTCTCGAACACTGAAGCTTTCTTT
CASSISPGLSNTEAFF
>TRBV24-1|-|TRBJ2-4|-
TGTGCCACCAGTGATGCCAACGCGTACATTCAGTACTTC
CATSDANAYIQYF
>TRBV2|-|TRBJ1-6|-
TGTGCCAGCAGTGAGACCGGGAGCCGCGCCATACCCCTCCACTTT
CASSETGSRAIPLHF
>TRBV11-3|-|TRBJ2-7|TRBD1
TGTGCCAGCAGCTCCCGAGCCCTGACAGGGGGCGAGCAGTACTTC
CASSSRALTGGEQYF
>TRBV5-1|-|TRBJ2-5|TRBD2
TGCGCCAGCAGCTTGGCTCTTCGGCTAGCGGCCGACCAAGAGACCCAGTACTTC
CASSLALRLAADQETQYF
>TRBV18|-|TRBJ1-1|TRBD1
TGTGCCAGCTCACCACTTCCAAGCCAGGGGGGCACTGAAGCTTTCTTT
CASSPLPSQGGTEAFF
>TRBV2|once|TRBJ1-1|-
TGTGCCAGCAGTGAAGTACGGCCGAACACTGAAGCTTTCTTT
CASSEVRPNTEAFF
>TRBV5-4|-|TRBJ2-7|TRBD1
TGTGCCAGCAGCAAGACCGGGACAGGGAATTCCTACGAGCAGTACTTC
CASSKTGTGNSYEQYF
>TRBV19|-|TRBJ2-2|TRBD2
TGTGCCAGTAGGAATCCGGGACTAGCGGGAGATGGGCGCACCGGGGAGCTGTTTTTT
CASRNPGLAGDGRTGELFF
>TRBV19|-|TRBJ1-2|-
TGTGCCAGTAGTATGGATACGGGACAAAACTATGGCTACACCTTC
CASSMDTGQNYGYTF